This T cell receptor (beta chain) was observed in a study of cytomegalovirus exposure and HLA in healthy donors. TCRdb keeps only in-frame clones here, not all; method: immunoSEQ multiplex PCR. The repertoire consists of about 150,000 clones, with around 93% occurring once and the leading ten covering 1.5% to 2%. V was cut by 1 base and J by 4 bases, with 13 bases left in between. CDR3 length: 16 residues. The germline V gene encodes CDR1 MGHRA and CDR2 YSYEKL. Sequencing input: PBMCs. The clonotype comes from a man aged 18 to 30 in good health and CMV-seropositive. This chain connects TRBV4-1 to TRBJ2-2, with TRBD1 as a possible D gene (7 bases). The CDR3: CASSQGAGGLTGELFF. The CDR3 bases are TGCGCCAGCAGCCAAGGGGCAGGGGGACTCACCGGGGAGCTGTTTTTT.